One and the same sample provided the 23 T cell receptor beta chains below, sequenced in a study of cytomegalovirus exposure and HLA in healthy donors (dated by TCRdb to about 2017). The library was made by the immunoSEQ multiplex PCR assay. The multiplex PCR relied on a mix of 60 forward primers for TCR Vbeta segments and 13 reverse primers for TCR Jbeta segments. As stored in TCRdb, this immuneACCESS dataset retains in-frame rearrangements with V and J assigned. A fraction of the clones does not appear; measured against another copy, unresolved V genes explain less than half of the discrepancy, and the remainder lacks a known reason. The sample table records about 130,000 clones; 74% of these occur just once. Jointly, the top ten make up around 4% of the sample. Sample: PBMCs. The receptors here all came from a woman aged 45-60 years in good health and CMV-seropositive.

The DNA of the CDR3 is TGTGCCTGGACCACAGGGTCCTCACCCCTCCACTTT. Its translation is CAWTTGSSPLHF. The chain recombines TRBV30 with TRBJ1-6, with TRBD1 as a possible D gene (6 bases). The germline V and J ends were trimmed by 4 bases and 10 bases, with 11 bases remaining between them. Germline V CDR1 and CDR2: GTSNPN, SVGIG (reference sequence). The CDR3 contains 12 residues.

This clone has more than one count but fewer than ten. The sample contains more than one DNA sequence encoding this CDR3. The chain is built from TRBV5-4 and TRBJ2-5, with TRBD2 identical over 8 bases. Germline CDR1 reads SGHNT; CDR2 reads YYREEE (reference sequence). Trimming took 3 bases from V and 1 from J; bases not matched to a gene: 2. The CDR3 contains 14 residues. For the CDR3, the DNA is TGTGCCAGCAGCTCGGCGGGAGGCCAAGAGACCCAGTACTTC. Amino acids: CASSSAGGQETQYF.

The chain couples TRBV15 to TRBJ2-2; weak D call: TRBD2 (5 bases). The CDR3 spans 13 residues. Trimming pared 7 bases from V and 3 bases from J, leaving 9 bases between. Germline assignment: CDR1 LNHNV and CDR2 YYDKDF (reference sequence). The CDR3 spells CATKERDTGELFF. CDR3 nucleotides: TGTGCCACCAAGGAGAGGGACACCGGGGAGCTGTTTTTT.

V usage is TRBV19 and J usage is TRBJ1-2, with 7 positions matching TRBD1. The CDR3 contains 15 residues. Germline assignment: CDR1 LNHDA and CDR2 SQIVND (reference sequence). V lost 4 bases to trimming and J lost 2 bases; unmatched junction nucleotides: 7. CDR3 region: CASSRRDRENYGYTF. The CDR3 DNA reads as TGTGCCAGTAGTAGGCGGGACAGAGAAAACTATGGCTACACCTTC.

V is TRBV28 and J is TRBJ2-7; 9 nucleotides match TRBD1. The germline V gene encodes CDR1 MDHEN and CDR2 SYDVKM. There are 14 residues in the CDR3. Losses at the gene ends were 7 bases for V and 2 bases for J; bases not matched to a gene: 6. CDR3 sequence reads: CASKGGTGTYEQYF. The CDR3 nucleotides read TGTGCCAGCAAGGGGGGGACAGGGACCTACGAGCAGTACTTC.

The CDR3 reads CASSSVGGGLYNEQFF. DNA of the CDR3: TGTGCCAGCAGCTCCGTTGGCGGGGGCCTGTACAATGAGCAGTTCTTC. The chain combines TRBV11-2 with TRBJ2-1, with D perhaps matching TRBD2 (7 bases). The germline V gene has CDR1 SGHAT and CDR2 FQNNGV. Trimming removed 4 bases from V and 4 bases from J, with 17 bases in between. The CDR3 loop spans 16 amino acids.

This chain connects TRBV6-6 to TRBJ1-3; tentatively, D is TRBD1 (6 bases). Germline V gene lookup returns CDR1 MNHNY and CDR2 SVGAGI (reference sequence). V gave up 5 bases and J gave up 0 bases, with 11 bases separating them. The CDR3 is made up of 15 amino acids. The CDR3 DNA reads TGTGCCAGCAGTATAGACAGGACCTCTGGAAACACCATATATTTT. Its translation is CASSIDRTSGNTIYF.

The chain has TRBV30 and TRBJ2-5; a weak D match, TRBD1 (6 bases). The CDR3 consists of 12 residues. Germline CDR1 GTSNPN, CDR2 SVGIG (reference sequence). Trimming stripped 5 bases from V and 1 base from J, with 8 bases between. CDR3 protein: CAWGGRQETQYF. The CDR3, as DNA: TGTGCCTGGGGGGGCCGCCAAGAGACCCAGTACTTC.

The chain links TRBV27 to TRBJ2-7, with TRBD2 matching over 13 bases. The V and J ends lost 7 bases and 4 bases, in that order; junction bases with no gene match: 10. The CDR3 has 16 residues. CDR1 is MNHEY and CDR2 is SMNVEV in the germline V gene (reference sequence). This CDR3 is CASNLSTSGGEYEQYF. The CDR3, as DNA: TGTGCCAGCAATTTGTCTACTAGCGGGGGGGAATACGAGCAGTACTTC.

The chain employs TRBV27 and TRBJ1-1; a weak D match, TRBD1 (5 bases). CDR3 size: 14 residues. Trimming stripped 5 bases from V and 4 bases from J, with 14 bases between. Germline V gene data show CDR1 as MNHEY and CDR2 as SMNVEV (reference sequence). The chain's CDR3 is CASSPASGSTEAFF. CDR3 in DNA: TGTGCCAGCAGTCCCGCCTCAGGGTCCACTGAAGCTTTCTTT.

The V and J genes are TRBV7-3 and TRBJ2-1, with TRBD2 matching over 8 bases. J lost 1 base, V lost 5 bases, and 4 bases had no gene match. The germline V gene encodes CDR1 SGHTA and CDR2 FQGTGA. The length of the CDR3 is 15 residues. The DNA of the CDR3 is TGTGCCAGCAGCGACCGCGGGGGGTCCTACAATGAGCAGTTCTTC. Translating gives CASSDRGGSYNEQFF. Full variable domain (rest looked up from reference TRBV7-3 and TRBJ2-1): GAGVSQTPSNKVTEKGKYVELRCDPISGHTALYWYRQSLGQGPEFLIYFQGTGAADDSGLPNDRFFAVRPEGSVSTLKIQRTERGDSAVYLCASSDRGGSYNEQFFGPGTRLTVL.

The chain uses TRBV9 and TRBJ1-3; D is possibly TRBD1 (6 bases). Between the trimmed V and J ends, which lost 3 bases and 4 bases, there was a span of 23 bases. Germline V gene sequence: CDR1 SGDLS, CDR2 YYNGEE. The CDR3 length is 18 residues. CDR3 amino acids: CASSAHPNAGASGNTIYF. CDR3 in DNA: TGTGCCAGCAGCGCCCACCCGAATGCGGGGGCATCGGGAAACACCATATATTTT.

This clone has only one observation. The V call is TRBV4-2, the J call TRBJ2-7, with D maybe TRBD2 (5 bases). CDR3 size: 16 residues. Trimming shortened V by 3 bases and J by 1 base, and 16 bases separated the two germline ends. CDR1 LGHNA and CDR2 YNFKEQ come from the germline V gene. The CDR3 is CASSQVSGLESYEQYF. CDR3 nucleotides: TGTGCCAGCAGCCAGGTAAGCGGTCTCGAATCCTACGAGCAGTACTTC.

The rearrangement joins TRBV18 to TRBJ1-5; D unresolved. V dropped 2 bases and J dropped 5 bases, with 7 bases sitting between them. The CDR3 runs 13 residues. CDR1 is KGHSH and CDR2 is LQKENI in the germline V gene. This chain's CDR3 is CASSPGSDQPQHF. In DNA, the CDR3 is TGTGCCAGCTCACCAGGCTCCGATCAGCCCCAGCATTTT.

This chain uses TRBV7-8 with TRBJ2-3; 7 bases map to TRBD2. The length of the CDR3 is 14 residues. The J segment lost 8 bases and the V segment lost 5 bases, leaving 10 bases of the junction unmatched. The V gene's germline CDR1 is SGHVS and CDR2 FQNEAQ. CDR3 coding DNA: TGTGCCAGCAGCACCGGGACTACTGTCGGTACGCAGTATTTT. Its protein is CASSTGTTVGTQYF.

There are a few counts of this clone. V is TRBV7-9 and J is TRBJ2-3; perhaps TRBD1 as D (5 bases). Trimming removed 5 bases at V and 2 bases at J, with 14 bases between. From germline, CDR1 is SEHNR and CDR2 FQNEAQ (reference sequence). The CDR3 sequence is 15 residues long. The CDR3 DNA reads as TGTGCCAGCAGCCCGACAGAAAGTGTCACAGATACGCAGTATTTT. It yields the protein CASSPTESVTDTQYF. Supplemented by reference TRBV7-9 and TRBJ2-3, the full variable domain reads DTGVSQNPRHKITKRGQNVTFRCDPISEHNRLYWYRQTLGQGPEFLTYFQNEAQLEKSRLLSDRFSAERPKGSFSTLEIQRTEQGDSAMYLCASSPTESVTDTQYFGPGTRLTVL.

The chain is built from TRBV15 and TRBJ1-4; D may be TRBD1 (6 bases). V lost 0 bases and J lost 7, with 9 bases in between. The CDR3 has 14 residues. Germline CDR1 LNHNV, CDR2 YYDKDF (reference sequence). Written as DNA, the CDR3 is TGTGCCACCAGCAGAGATCAGGGGCCTGAAAAACTGTTTTTT. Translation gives CATSRDQGPEKLFF.

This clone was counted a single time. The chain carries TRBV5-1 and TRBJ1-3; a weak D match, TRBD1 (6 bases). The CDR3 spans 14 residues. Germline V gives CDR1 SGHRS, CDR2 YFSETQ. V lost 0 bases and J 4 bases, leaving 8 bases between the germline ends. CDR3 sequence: CASSLAGVGNTIYF. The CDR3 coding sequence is TGCGCCAGCAGCTTGGCAGGGGTCGGAAACACCATATATTTT.

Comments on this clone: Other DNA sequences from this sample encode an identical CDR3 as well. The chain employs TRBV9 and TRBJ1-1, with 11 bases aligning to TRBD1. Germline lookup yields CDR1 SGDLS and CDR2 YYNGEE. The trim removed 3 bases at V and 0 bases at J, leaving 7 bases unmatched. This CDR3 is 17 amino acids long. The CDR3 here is CASSEGGTGGVNTEAFF. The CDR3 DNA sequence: TGTGCCAGCAGCGAGGGGGGGACAGGGGGTGTGAACACTGAAGCTTTCTTT.

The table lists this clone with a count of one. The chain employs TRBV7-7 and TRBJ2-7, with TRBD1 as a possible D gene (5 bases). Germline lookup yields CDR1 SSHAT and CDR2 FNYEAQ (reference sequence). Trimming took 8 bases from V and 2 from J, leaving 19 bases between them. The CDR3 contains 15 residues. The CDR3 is CASSLRVAGPYEQYF. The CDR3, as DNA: TGTGCCAGCTCCCTCAGGGTGGCTGGCCCCTACGAGCAGTACTTC.

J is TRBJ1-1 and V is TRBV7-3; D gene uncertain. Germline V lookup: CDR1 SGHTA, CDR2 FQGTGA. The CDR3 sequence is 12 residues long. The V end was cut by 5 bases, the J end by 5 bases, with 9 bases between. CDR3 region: CASSHPGTEAFF. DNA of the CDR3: TGTGCCAGCAGCCATCCGGGGACTGAAGCTTTCTTT.

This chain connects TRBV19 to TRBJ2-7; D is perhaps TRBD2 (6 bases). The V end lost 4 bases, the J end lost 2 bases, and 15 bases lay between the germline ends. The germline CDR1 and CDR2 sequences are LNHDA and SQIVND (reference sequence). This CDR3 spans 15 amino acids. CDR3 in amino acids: CASSTSGLLPYEQYF. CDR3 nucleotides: TGTGCCAGTAGTACATCGGGACTGTTACCCTACGAGCAGTACTTC.

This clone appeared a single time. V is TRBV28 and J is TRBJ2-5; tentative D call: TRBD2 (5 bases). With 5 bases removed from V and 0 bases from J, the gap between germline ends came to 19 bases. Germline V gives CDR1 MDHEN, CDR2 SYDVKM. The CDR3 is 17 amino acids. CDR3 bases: TGTGCCAGCAGTCGGGCGGGTCGGAGATGGTACCAAGAGACCCAGTACTTC. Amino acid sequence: CASSRAGRRWYQETQYF.